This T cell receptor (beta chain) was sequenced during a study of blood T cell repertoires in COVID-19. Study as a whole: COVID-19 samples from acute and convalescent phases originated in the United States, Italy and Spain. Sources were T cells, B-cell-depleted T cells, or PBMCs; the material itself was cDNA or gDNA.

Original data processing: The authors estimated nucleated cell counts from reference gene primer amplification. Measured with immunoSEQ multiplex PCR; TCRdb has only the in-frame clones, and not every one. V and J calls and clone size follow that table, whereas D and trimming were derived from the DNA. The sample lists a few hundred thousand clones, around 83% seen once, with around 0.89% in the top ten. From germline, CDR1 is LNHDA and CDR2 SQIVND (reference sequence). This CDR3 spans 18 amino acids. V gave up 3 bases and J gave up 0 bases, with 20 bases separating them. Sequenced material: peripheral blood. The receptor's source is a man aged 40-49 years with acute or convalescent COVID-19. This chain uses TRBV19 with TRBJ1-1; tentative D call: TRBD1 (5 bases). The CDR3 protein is CASSISIQPKGMNTEAFF. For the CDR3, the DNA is TGTGCCAGTAGTATTAGTATACAGCCAAAGGGGATGAACACTGAAGCTTTCTTT.